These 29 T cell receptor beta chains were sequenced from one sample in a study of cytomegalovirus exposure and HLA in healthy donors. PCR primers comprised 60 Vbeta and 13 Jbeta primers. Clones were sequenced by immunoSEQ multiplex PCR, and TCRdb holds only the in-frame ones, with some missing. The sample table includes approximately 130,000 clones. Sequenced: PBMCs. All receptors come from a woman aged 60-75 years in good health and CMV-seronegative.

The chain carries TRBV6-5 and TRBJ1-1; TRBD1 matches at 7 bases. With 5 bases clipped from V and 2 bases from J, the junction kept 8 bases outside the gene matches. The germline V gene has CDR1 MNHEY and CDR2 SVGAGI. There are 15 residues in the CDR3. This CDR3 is CASSHRTGFNTEAFF. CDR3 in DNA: TGTGCCAGCAGTCACAGGACAGGCTTCAACACTGAAGCTTTCTTT.

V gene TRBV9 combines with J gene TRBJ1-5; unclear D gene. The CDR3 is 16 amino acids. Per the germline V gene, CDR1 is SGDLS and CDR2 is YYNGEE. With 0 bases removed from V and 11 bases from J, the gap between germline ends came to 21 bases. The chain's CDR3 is CASSVVWRPPLWTQHF. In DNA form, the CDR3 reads TGTGCCAGCAGCGTAGTCTGGCGCCCCCCACTATGGACCCAGCATTTT.

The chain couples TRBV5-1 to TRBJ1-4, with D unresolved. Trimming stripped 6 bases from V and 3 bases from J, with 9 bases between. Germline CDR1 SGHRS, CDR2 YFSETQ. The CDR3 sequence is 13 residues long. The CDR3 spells CASKETPNEKLFF. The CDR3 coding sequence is TGCGCCAGCAAAGAGACACCTAATGAAAAACTGTTTTTT. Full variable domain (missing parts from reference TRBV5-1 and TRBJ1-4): KAGVTQTPRYLIKTRGQQVTLSCSPISGHRSVSWYQQTPGQGLQFLFEYFSETQRNKGNFPGRFSGRQFSNSRSEMNVSTLELGDSALYLCASKETPNEKLFFGSGTQLSVL.

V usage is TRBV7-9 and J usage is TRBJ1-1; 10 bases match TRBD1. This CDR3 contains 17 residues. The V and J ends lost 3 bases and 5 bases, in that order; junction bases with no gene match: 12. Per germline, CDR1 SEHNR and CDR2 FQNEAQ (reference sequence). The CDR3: CASSFTGTGAGRTEAFF. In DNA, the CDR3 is TGTGCCAGCAGCTTCACGGGGACAGGGGCTGGGAGGACTGAAGCTTTCTTT.

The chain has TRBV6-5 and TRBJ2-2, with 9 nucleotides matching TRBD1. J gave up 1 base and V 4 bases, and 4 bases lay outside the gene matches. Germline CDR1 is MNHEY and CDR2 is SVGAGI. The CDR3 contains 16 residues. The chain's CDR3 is CASSSRDRENTGELFF. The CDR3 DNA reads TGTGCCAGCAGTTCCCGGGACAGGGAGAACACCGGGGAGCTGTTTTTT.

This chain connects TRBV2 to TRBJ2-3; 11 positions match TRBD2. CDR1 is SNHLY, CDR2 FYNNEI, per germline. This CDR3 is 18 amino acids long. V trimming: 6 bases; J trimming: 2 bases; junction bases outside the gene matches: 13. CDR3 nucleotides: TGTGCCAGCAGCCTTAGACCGGGACTAGCGGCTTACACAGATACGCAGTATTTT. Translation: CASSLRPGLAAYTDTQYF.

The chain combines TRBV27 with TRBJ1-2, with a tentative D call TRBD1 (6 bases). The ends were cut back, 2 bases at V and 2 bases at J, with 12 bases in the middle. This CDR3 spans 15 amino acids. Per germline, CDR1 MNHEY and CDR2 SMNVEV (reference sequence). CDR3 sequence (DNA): TGTGCCAGCAGTTTAGGTGGCAGGGGAAACTATGGCTACACCTTC. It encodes CASSLGGRGNYGYTF.

CDR3 protein: CASSNRARIKPNIQYF. The DNA of the CDR3 is TGTGCCAGCAGCAATCGTGCCAGGATCAAGCCTAACATTCAGTACTTC. This rearrangement joins TRBV21-1 to TRBJ2-4; the table's TRBD1 call for D was not verified on the DNA. TRBV21-1 counts as a pseudogene. This CDR3 has 16 amino acids.

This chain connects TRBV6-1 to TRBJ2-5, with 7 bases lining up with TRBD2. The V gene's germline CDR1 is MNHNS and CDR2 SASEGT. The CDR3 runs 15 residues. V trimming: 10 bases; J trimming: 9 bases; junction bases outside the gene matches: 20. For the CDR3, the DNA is TGTGCCACCACCGGGGGGTTCCTCTTGGAATCGGCCCAGTACTTC. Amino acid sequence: CATTGGFLLESAQYF.

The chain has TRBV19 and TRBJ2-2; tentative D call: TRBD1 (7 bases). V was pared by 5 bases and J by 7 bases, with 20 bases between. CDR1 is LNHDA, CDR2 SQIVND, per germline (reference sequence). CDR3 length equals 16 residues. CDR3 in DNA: TGTGCCAGTAGTTCCCCAGGGGGGCACGTCAGCGGGGAGCTGTTTTTT. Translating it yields CASSSPGGHVSGELFF. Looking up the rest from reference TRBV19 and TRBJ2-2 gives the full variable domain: DGGITQSPKYLFRKEGQNVTLSCEQNLNHDAMYWYRQDPGQGLRLIYYSQIVNDFQKGDIAEGYSVSREKKESFPLTVTSAQKNPTAFYLCASSSPGGHVSGELFFGEGSRLTVL.

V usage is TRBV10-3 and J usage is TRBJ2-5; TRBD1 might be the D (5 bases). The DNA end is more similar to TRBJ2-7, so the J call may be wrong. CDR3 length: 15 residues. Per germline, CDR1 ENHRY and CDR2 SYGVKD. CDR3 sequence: CAISESQGSGYEQYF. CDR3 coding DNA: TGTGCCATCAGTGAGTCTCAGGGATCGGGCTACGAGCAGTACTTC.

This CDR3 is CASSSERTDTQYF. CDR3 in DNA: TGTGCCAGCAGCTCCGAACGGACAGATACGCAGTATTTT. The rearrangement uses TRBV5-4 and TRBJ2-3; D is ambiguous. CDR3 length equals 13 residues. CDR1 SGHNT and CDR2 YYREEE come from the germline V gene (reference sequence). V lost 3 bases and J lost 3, with 8 bases in between. The complete variable domain, with remaining parts taken from reference TRBV5-4 and TRBJ2-3, reads ETGVTQSPTHLIKTRGQQVTLRCSSQSGHNTVSWYQQALGQGPQFIFQYYREEENGRGNFPPRFSGLQFPNYSSELNVNALELDDSALYLCASSSERTDTQYFGPGTRLTVL.

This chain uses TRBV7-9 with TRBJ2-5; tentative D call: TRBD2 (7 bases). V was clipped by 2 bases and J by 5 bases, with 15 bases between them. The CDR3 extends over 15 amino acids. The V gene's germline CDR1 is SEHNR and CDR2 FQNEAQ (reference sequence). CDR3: CASSLPGGPLETQYF. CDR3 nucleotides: TGTGCCAGCAGCTTACCCGGGGGGCCTTTGGAGACCCAGTACTTC.

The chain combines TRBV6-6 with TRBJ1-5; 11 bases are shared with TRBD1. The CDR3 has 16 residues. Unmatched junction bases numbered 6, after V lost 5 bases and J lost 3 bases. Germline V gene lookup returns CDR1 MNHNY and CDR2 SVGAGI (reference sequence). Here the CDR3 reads CASSRGQGDFNQPQHF. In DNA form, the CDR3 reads TGTGCCAGCAGTCGGGGACAGGGGGATTTCAATCAGCCCCAGCATTTT.

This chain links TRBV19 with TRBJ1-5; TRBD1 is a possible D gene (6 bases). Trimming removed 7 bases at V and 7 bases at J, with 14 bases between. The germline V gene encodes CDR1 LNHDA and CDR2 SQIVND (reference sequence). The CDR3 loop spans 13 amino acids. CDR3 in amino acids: CASNDRLLQPQHF. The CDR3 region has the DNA TGTGCCAGTAATGACAGGTTATTACAGCCCCAGCATTTT.

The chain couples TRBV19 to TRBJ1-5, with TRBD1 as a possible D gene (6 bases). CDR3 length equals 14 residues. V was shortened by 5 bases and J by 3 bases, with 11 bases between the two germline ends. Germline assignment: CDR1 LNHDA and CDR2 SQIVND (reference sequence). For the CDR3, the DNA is TGTGCCAGTAGTGAACAGGGTAACAATCAGCCCCAGCATTTT. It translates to CASSEQGNNQPQHF.

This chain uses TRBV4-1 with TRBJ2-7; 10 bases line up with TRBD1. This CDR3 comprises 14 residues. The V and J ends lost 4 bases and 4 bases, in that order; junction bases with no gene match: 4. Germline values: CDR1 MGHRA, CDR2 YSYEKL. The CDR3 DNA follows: TGCGCCAGCAGCCGCGGGACAGGGGAATACGAGCAGTACTTC. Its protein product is CASSRGTGEYEQYF.

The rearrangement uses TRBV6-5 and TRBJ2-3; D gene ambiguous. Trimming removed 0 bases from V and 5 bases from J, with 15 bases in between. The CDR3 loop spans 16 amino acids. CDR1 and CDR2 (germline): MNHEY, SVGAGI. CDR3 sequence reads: CASSYSWNPPGDTQYF. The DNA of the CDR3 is TGTGCCAGCAGTTACTCGTGGAACCCCCCGGGAGATACGCAGTATTTT.

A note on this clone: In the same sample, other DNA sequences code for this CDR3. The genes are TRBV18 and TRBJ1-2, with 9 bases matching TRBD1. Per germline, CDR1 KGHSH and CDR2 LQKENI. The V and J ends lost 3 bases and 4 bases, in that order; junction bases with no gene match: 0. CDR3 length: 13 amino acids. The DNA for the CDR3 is TGTGCCAGCTCACCGGACAGGGGCTATGGCTACACCTTC. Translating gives CASSPDRGYGYTF.

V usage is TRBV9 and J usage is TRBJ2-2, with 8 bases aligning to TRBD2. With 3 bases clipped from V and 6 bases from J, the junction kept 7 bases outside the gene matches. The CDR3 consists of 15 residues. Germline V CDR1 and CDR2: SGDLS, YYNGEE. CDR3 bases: TGTGCCAGCAGCGCTAGGACTAGCCGTTCCGGGGAGCTGTTTTTT. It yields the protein CASSARTSRSGELFF.

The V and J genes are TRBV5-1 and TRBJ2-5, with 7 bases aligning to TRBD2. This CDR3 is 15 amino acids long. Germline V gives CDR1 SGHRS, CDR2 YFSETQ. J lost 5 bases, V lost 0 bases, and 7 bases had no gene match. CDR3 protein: CASSLGTRRGETQYF. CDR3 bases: TGCGCCAGCAGCTTGGGAACAAGGCGGGGGGAGACCCAGTACTTC.

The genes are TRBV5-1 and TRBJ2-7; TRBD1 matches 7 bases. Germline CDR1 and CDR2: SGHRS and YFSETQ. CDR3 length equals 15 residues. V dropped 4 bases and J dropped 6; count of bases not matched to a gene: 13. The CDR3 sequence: CASSLIQGPGGEQYF. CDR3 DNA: TGCGCCAGCAGCCTAATACAGGGCCCAGGGGGCGAGCAGTACTTC.

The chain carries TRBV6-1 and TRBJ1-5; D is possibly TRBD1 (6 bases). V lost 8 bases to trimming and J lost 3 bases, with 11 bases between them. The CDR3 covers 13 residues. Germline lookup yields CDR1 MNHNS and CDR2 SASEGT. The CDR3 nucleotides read TGTGCCAGCTCAGGGGCCTTCAATCAGCCCCAGCATTTT. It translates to CASSGAFNQPQHF.

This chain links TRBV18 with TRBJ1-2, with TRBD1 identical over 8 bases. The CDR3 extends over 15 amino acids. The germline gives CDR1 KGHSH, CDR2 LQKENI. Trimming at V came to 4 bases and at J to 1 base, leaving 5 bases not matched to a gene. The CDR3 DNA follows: TGTGCCAGCTCACTGGACAGGGAACTTAACTATGGCTACACCTTC. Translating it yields CASSLDRELNYGYTF.

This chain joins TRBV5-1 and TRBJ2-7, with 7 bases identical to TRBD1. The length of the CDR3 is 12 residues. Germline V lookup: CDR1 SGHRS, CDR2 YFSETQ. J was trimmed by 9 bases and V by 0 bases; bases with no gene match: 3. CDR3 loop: CASSLGDRPQYF. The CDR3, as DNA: TGCGCCAGCAGCTTGGGGGACAGACCGCAGTACTTC. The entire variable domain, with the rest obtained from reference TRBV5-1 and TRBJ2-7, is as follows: KAGVTQTPRYLIKTRGQQVTLSCSPISGHRSVSWYQQTPGQGLQFLFEYFSETQRNKGNFPGRFSGRQFSNSRSEMNVSTLELGDSALYLCASSLGDRPQYFGPGTRLTVT.

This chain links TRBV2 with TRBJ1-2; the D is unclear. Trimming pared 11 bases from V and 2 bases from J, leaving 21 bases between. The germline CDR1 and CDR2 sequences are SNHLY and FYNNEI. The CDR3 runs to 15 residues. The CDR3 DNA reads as TGTGCCTCAGCAGTGACCGCAGGATCGAACTATGGCTACACCTTC. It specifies CASAVTAGSNYGYTF. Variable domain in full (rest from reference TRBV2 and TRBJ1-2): EPEVTQTPSHQVTQMGQEVILRCVPISNHLYFYWYRQILGQKVEFLVSFYNNEISEKSEIFDDQFSVERPDGSNFTLKIRSTKLEDSAMYFCASAVTAGSNYGYTFGSGTRLTVV.

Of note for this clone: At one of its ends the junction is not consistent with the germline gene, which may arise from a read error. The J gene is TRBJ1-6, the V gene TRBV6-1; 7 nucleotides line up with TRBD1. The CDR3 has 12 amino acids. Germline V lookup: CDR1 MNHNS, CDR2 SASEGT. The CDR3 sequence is CASSEAWDSRNF. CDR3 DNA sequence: TGTGCCAGCAGTGAAGCGTGGGACAGTAGGAACTTT.

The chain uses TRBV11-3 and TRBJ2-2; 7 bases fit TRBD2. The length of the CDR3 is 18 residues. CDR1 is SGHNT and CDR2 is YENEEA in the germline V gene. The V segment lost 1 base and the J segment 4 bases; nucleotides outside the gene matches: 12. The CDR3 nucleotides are TGTGCCAGCAGCTTAGGCCCCAGCGGGATCGTCTTCACCGGGGAGCTGTTTTTT. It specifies CASSLGPSGIVFTGELFF.

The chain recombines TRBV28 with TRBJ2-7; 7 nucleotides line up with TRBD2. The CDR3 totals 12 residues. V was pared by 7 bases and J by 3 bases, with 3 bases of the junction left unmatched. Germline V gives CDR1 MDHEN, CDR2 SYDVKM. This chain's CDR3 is CASMGDYYEQYF. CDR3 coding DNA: TGTGCCAGCATGGGGGACTACTACGAGCAGTACTTC.